These T cell receptor beta chains were read from a single sample in a study of T cell changes during pregnancy in multiple sclerosis. Measured with immunoSEQ multiplex PCR; TCRdb has only the in-frame clones, and not every one. This sample has 75,000 to 95,000 clones, with approximately 89% found just once. Sequencing used peripheral blood, obtained before pregnancy. These receptor sequences come from a female donor with multiple sclerosis, enrolled in a pregnancy study. Each CDR3 is given with its conserved first and last residue. Fields, in order: clone size, V gene, D gene, J gene, CDR3 DNA, CDR3 protein. D genes are given only for firm matches. Size is stated for part of the rows, as once, few or many counts, or as a class when the clone is expanded.

size: -
V: TRBV7-8
D: -
J: TRBJ2-6
DNA: TGTGCCAGCAGGGAGTCTGGGGCCAACGTCCTGACTTTC
CDR3: CASRESGANVLTF

size: -
V: TRBV30
D: -
J: TRBJ1-5
DNA: TGTGCCTGGAGTCTGAACAGGGAGAGTTCTCAGCATTTT
CDR3: CAWSLNRESSQHF

size: -
V: TRBV15
D: -
J: TRBJ2-7
DNA: TGTGCCACCAGCAGTTCCGGAGCCGGTACCTACGAGCAGTACTTC
CDR3: CATSSSGAGTYEQYF

size: -
V: TRBV5-1
D: TRBD2
J: TRBJ2-5
DNA: TGCGCCAGCAGCTTGGCCCGAGGGAGGGGCGGAGCGGAGACCCAGTACTTC
CDR3: CASSLARGRGGAETQYF

size: -
V: TRBV19
D: TRBD1
J: TRBJ2-4
DNA: TGTGCCAGTAGTATCGGGGGGACAGGGCGCAACATTCAGTACTTC
CDR3: CASSIGGTGRNIQYF

size: -
V: TRBV28
D: TRBD1
J: TRBJ1-5
DNA: TGTGCCAGCACCTGGGGTCAGGGGGCTTTTCAGCCCCAGCATTTT
CDR3: CASTWGQGAFQPQHF

size: -
V: TRBV9
D: -
J: TRBJ2-1
DNA: TGTGCCAGTTCCTCAGAAAACTACAATGAGCAGTTCTTC
CDR3: CASSSENYNEQFF

size: -
V: TRBV10-3
D: -
J: TRBJ2-1
DNA: TGTGCCATCAGTGACGGGAAGAGTTTAAATGAGCAGTTCTTC
CDR3: CAISDGKSLNEQFF

size: -
V: TRBV6-5
D: -
J: TRBJ1-1
DNA: TGTGCCAGCAGTCGCCGGGACACGGACACTGAAGCTTTCTTT
CDR3: CASSRRDTDTEAFF

size: -
V: TRBV28
D: TRBD2
J: TRBJ2-3
DNA: TGTGCCAGCAGTTTAGCGGGAGGAGTCCCAAGCACAGATACGCAGTATTTT
CDR3: CASSLAGGVPSTDTQYF

size: once
V: TRBV28
D: -
J: TRBJ2-7
DNA: TGTGCCAGCAGTTTAGTTTTAGGCGCCCCAGGGCAGTACTTC
CDR3: CASSLVLGAPGQYF

size: -
V: TRBV28
D: -
J: TRBJ2-7
DNA: TGTGCCAGCAGGGGAACGGGAGAGGTACACGAGCAGTACTTC
CDR3: CASRGTGEVHEQYF

size: once
V: TRBV30
D: -
J: TRBJ2-5
DNA: TGTGCCTGGACGAGAGGAGGCGAGACCCAGTACTTC
CDR3: CAWTRGGETQYF